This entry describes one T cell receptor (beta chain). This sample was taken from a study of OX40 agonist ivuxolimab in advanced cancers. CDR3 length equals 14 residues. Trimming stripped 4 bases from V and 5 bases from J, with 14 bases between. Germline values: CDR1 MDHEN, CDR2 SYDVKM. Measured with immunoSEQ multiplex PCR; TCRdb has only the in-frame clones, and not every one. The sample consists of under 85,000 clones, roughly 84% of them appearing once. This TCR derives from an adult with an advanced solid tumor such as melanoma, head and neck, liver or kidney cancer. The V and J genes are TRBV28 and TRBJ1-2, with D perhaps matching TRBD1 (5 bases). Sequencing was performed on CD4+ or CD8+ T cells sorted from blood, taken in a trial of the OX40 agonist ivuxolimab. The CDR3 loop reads CASSSAQGRYGYTF. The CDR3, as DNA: TGTGCCAGCAGTTCGGCGCAGGGAAGGTATGGCTACACCTTC.